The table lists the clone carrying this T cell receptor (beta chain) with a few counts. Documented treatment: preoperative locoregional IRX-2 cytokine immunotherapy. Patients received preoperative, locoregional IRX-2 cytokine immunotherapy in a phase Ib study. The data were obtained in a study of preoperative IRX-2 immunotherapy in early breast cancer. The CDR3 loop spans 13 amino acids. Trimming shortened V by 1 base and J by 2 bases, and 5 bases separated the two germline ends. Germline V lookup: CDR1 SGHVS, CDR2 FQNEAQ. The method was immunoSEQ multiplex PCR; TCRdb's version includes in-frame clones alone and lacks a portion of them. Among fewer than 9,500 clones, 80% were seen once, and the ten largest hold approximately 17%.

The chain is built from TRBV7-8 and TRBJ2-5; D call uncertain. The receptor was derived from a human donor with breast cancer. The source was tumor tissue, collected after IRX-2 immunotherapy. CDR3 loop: CASSLVPQETQYF. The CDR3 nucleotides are TGTGCCAGCAGCTTAGTACCTCAAGAGACCCAGTACTTC.